A single sample is the source of the 23 T cell receptor beta chains below, sequenced in a study of Tregs in tolerant kidney transplant recipients. Assay: immunoSEQ multiplex PCR; the TCRdb copy retains only in-frame clones and omits some. The sample has some 110,000 clones; roughly 93% are singletons. The source material was CD4+ T cells from blood. The receptors derive from a human donor in good health.

The chain uses TRBV6-1 and TRBJ2-1; D tentatively reads TRBD1 or TRBD2 (5 bases each). Per the germline V gene, CDR1 is MNHNS and CDR2 is SASEGT. This CDR3 has 15 amino acids. V lost 4 bases and J 0 bases, leaving 10 bases between the germline ends. CDR3 residues: CASSVAGASYNEQFF. CDR3 nucleotide sequence: TGTGCCAGCAGTGTAGCCGGGGCCTCCTACAATGAGCAGTTCTTC.

The V gene is TRBV7-9, the J gene TRBJ1-6; 7 bases map to TRBD1. The V gene's germline CDR1 is SEHNR and CDR2 FQNEAQ (reference sequence). The CDR3 runs to 15 residues. With 5 bases clipped from V and 4 bases from J, the junction kept 5 bases outside the gene matches. For the CDR3, the DNA is TGTGCCAGCAGCCCTCGGGACAGTTATAATTCACCCCTCCACTTT. Translation: CASSPRDSYNSPLHF.

The J gene is TRBJ1-3, the V gene TRBV20-1; D is unclear. There are 11 residues in the CDR3. Germline CDR1 reads DFQATT; CDR2 reads SNEGSKA (reference sequence). The V gene lost 6 bases and the J gene lost 4 bases, with 7 bases spanning the gap. The CDR3 region has the DNA TGCAGTGCGGAGTCCGGAAACACCATATATTTT. This sequence encodes CSAESGNTIYF.

J is TRBJ1-3 and V is TRBV27; D is possibly TRBD1 (6 bases). The CDR3 totals 17 residues. Germline-derived CDR1 and CDR2 are MNHEY and SMNVEV (reference sequence). V gave up 6 bases and J gave up 0 bases, with 18 bases separating them. This chain's CDR3 is CASSPGQPPLSGNTIYF. CDR3 coding DNA: TGTGCCAGCAGCCCCGGACAGCCTCCGCTCTCTGGAAACACCATATATTTT.

As for this clone: This specimen includes other DNA sequences encoding the same CDR3. The chain carries TRBV6-6 and TRBJ1-2; 7 bases fit TRBD1. Unmatched junction bases numbered 4, after V lost 6 bases and J lost 0 bases. Per the germline V gene, CDR1 is MNHNY and CDR2 is SVGAGI (reference sequence). The CDR3 has 14 amino acids. CDR3 region: CASSRQGSNYGYTF. The CDR3 nucleotides read TGTGCCAGCAGCCGACAGGGATCTAACTATGGCTACACCTTC.

The rearrangement joins TRBV14 to TRBJ2-1; 10 bases are a match to TRBD2. Germline V lookup: CDR1 SGHDN, CDR2 FVKESK. CDR3 size: 16 residues. Trimming took 4 bases from V and 1 from J; bases not matched to a gene: 4. The DNA of the CDR3 is TGTGCCAGCAGCCCCCGGACTAGCGGATCCTACAATGAGCAGTTCTTC. It codes for CASSPRTSGSYNEQFF. Combining the CDR3 with reference TRBV14 and TRBJ2-1 gives the whole variable domain EAGVTQFPSHSVIEKGQTVTLRCDPISGHDNLYWYRRVMGKEIKFLLHFVKESKQDESGMPNNRFLAERTGGTYSTLKVQPAELEDSGVYFCASSPRTSGSYNEQFFGPGTRLTVL.

This clone was seen a few times. This sequence joins TRBV5-1 and TRBJ2-7, with 7 bases fitting TRBD2. CDR1 and CDR2 from the germline V gene are SGHRS and YFSETQ. The V segment lost 2 bases and the J segment 7 bases; nucleotides outside the gene matches: 9. The CDR3 runs 14 residues. The CDR3, as DNA: TGCGCCAGCAGCTTAGCGGGGACTACAGCGGAGCAGTACTTC. Translated: CASSLAGTTAEQYF.

The chain links TRBV13 to TRBJ1-2, with D hard to call. V was clipped by 5 bases and J by 6 bases, with 16 bases between them. The CDR3 length is 14 residues. CDR1 and CDR2 from the germline V gene are PRHDT and FYEKMQ (reference sequence). CDR3 in amino acids: CASSRTRLGDGYTF. For the CDR3, the DNA is TGTGCCAGCAGCCGGACCCGCCTTGGGGATGGCTACACCTTC.

This clone was seen just once. This rearrangement joins TRBV30 to TRBJ1-4, with TRBD1 as a possible D gene (5 bases). Looked up from germline, CDR1 is GTSNPN and CDR2 is SVGIG (reference sequence). V was trimmed by 1 base and J by 6 bases, leaving 9 bases between them. This CDR3 is built from 13 residues. Written as DNA, the CDR3 is TGTGCCTGGAGTGCCGGGGGTTATGAAAAACTGTTTTTT. Its protein product is CAWSAGGYEKLFF.

The V gene is TRBV21-1, the J gene TRBJ2-7. TRBV21-1 represents a pseudogene. CDR3 size: 17 residues. DNA for the CDR3: TGTGCCAGCAGCCTGGGTGGCGAGGGGCTCCTCTCCTACGAGCAGTACTTC. This translates into CASSLGGEGLLSYEQYF.

This chain uses TRBV19 with TRBJ1-4; 7 positions agree with TRBD1. V dropped 6 bases and J dropped 0; count of bases not matched to a gene: 4. The CDR3 is 15 residues long. Looked up from germline, CDR1 is LNHDA and CDR2 is SQIVND (reference sequence). CDR3 sequence reads: CASRGQSATNEKLFF. The CDR3 nucleotides are TGTGCCAGTAGGGGACAGTCTGCAACTAATGAAAAACTGTTTTTT.

V and J are TRBV7-2 and TRBJ2-7, with 7 bases aligning to TRBD2. Trimming at V came to 0 bases and at J to 0 bases, leaving 2 bases not matched to a gene. The CDR3 has 15 amino acids. Germline V lookup: CDR1 SGHTA, CDR2 FQGNSA. The CDR3, as DNA: TGTGCCAGCAGCTTAGCCAGCGGGACCTCCTACGAGCAGTACTTC. Translating it yields CASSLASGTSYEQYF. The whole variable domain, remainder taken from reference TRBV7-2 and TRBJ2-7, is GAGVSQSPSNKVTEKGKDVELRCDPISGHTALYWYRQSLGQGLEFLIYFQGNSAPDKSGLPSDRFSAERTGGSVSTLTIQRTQQEDSAVYLCASSLASGTSYEQYFGPGTRLTVT.

The chain joins TRBV14 to TRBJ2-3; D might be TRBD2 (6 bases). The CDR3 spans 19 residues. V was cut by 4 bases and J by 2 bases, with 25 bases left in between. CDR1 and CDR2 (germline): SGHDN, FVKESK. The CDR3 loop is CASSPALTGVPTYTDTQYF. In DNA, the CDR3 is TGTGCCAGCAGCCCGGCTTTAACGGGGGTTCCCACTTACACAGATACGCAGTATTTT. Variable domain in full (rest from reference TRBV14 and TRBJ2-3): EAGVTQFPSHSVIEKGQTVTLRCDPISGHDNLYWYRRVMGKEIKFLLHFVKESKQDESGMPNNRFLAERTGGTYSTLKVQPAELEDSGVYFCASSPALTGVPTYTDTQYFGPGTRLTVL.

The chain joins TRBV5-1 to TRBJ2-7, with 12 bases identical to TRBD2. V lost 4 bases, J lost 5 bases, and 10 bases stayed unmatched. The CDR3 is 16 amino acids. Germline lookup yields CDR1 SGHRS and CDR2 YFSETQ. The CDR3 region is CASSRPSGGAVNEQYF. As DNA, the CDR3 is TGCGCCAGCAGCCGCCCTAGCGGGGGGGCTGTAAACGAGCAGTACTTC.

This clone was counted once. The chain employs TRBV19 and TRBJ1-2; 8 bases map to TRBD1. Germline CDR1 and CDR2: LNHDA and SQIVND (reference sequence). V gave up 4 bases and J gave up 4 bases; unmatched junction bases: 5. This CDR3 is built from 14 residues. For the CDR3, the DNA is TGTGCCAGTAGTACAGGGGGCGCGGGCTATGGCTACACCTTC. Its translation: CASSTGGAGYGYTF.

This clone was seen a handful of times. The gene calls are TRBV5-1 and TRBJ1-4; D is uncertain. V lost 3 bases and J lost 2, with 11 bases in between. Germline V gene data show CDR1 as SGHRS and CDR2 as YFSETQ. The CDR3 totals 15 residues. The CDR3 is CASSSTPGTNEKLFF. The CDR3 nucleotides are TGCGCCAGCAGCTCGACTCCTGGGACTAATGAAAAACTGTTTTTT. The full variable domain, its missing parts supplied by reference TRBV5-1 and TRBJ1-4, is KAGVTQTPRYLIKTRGQQVTLSCSPISGHRSVSWYQQTPGQGLQFLFEYFSETQRNKGNFPGRFSGRQFSNSRSEMNVSTLELGDSALYLCASSSTPGTNEKLFFGSGTQLSVL.

This chain links TRBV19 with TRBJ2-5; TRBD2 agrees at 12 bases. From germline, CDR1 is LNHDA and CDR2 SQIVND (reference sequence). J lost 2 bases, V lost 5 bases, and 9 bases had no gene match. This CDR3 is 17 amino acids long. The CDR3 DNA reads as TGTGCCAGTAGTTCGAAGACTAGCGGGAGAGTTCAAGAGACCCAGTACTTC. It specifies CASSSKTSGRVQETQYF.

This clone was found once. CDR3 sequence (DNA): TGTGCCAGCAGCAACCGACAGGGTTGGGAGACCCAGTACTTC. Amino acid sequence: CASSNRQGWETQYF. The chain carries TRBV7-9 and TRBJ2-5; TRBD1 matches at 7 bases. J lost 5 bases, V lost 5 bases, and 8 bases had no gene match. Germline CDR1 is SEHNR and CDR2 is FQNEAQ (reference sequence). The CDR3 loop spans 14 amino acids.

The chain employs TRBV21-1 and TRBJ2-7. TRBV21-1 has pseudogene status. The CDR3 consists of 14 residues. The CDR3 here is CASSPRARMSEQYF. CDR3 nucleotides: TGTGCCAGCAGCCCCCGGGCTAGGATGAGCGAGCAGTACTTC.

The chain couples TRBV5-5 to TRBJ1-2, with 7 bases that match TRBD1. CDR3 length: 14 residues. The V segment lost 2 bases and the J segment 3 bases; nucleotides outside the gene matches: 4. Per germline, CDR1 SGHKS and CDR2 YYEKEE (reference sequence). CDR3 in amino acids: CASSFRQGDYGYTF. The CDR3 DNA reads TGTGCCAGCAGCTTCCGACAGGGTGACTATGGCTACACCTTC.

The V and J genes are TRBV11-3 and TRBJ2-2; 7 bases agree with TRBD2. The CDR3 has 18 amino acids. V was pared by 1 base and J by 1 base, with 9 bases of the junction left unmatched. Per germline, CDR1 SGHNT and CDR2 YENEEA. The CDR3 coding sequence is TGTGCCAGCAGCTTAGGTTTCTCGGGGGGTCTGAACACCGGGGAGCTGTTTTTT. Its translation: CASSLGFSGGLNTGELFF. Filled out from reference TRBV11-3 and TRBJ2-2, the complete variable domain reads EAGVVQSPRYKIIEKKQPVAFWCNPISGHNTLYWYLQNLGQGPELLIRYENEEAVDDSQLPKDRFSAERLKGVDSTLKIQPAELGDSAVYLCASSLGFSGGLNTGELFFGEGSRLTVL.

This chain connects TRBV30 to TRBJ2-5; 13 positions agree with TRBD2. V gave up 6 bases and J gave up 1 base; unmatched junction bases: 8. This CDR3 has 16 amino acids. Germline V lookup: CDR1 GTSNPN, CDR2 SVGIG (reference sequence). The CDR3 loop is CACQRGTSGAQETQYF. CDR3 in DNA: TGTGCCTGCCAAAGGGGGACTAGCGGGGCCCAAGAGACCCAGTACTTC.

This chain connects TRBV10-2 to TRBJ1-3; a possible D gene is TRBD1 (5 bases). CDR3 length equals 12 residues. V was cut by 5 bases and J by 8 bases, with 10 bases left in between. Germline V gene data show CDR1 as WSHSY and CDR2 as SAAADI. Here the CDR3 reads CASSPRDDTIYF. CDR3 bases: TGCGCCAGCAGTCCCAGGGACGACACCATATATTTT.